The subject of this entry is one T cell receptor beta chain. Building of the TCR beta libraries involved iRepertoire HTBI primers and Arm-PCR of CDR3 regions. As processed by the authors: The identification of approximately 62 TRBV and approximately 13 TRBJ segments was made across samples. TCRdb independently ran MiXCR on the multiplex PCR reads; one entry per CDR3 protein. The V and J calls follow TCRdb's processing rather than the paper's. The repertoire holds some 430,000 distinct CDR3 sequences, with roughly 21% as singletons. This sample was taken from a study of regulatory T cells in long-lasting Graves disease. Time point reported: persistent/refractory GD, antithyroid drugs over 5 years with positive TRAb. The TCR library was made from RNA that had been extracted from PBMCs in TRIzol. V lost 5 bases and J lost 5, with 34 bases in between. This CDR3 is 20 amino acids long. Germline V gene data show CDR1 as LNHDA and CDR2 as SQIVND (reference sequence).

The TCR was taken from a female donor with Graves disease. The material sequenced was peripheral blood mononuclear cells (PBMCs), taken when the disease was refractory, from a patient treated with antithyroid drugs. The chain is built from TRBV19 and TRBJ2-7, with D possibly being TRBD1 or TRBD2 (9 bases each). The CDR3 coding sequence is TGTGCCAGTAGTCACTTGGGACAGGGAACAGCGGGAGGTGTGAGGGACGAGCAGTACTTC. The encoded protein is CASSHLGQGTAGGVRDEQYF. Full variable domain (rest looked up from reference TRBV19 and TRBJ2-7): DGGITQSPKYLFRKEGQNVTLSCEQNLNHDAMYWYRQDPGQGLRLIYYSQIVNDFQKGDIAEGYSVSREKKESFPLTVTSAQKNPTAFYLCASSHLGQGTAGGVRDEQYFGPGTRLTVT.